Sequencing of this T cell receptor (beta chain) was carried out in a study of T cell clonotyping in hematopoietic cell transplantation. Findings of the study overall: Few recipient clonotypes overlapped donors; over 97% were de novo at given depth.

V lost 5 bases to trimming and J lost 4 bases, with 8 bases between them. The germline V gene encodes CDR1 LNHDA and CDR2 SQIVND (reference sequence). This CDR3 spans 12 amino acids. Some clones are missing from TCRdb's copy, which holds only in-frame ones; the method was immunoSEQ multiplex PCR. The sample shows about 11,000 clones, about half of them seen only once. Comments on this clone: The antigen is unknown.

The clonotype originates from a male patient aged 50 to 60 who had an allogeneic stem cell transplant from an unrelated donor, so the T cells may come from the graft donor. Some clones in this sample may be carry-over from other donors' samples. J is TRBJ1-2 and V is TRBV19; no clear D. This material consisted of PBMCs, taken 30 days after allogeneic stem cell transplant. The DNA for the CDR3 is TGTGCCAGTAGTGGTAGGGTCTATGGCTACACCTTC. It specifies CASSGRVYGYTF.